This entry lists 12 T cell receptor beta chains sequenced from one sample in a study of blood T cell repertoires in COVID-19 (dated by TCRdb to the early 2020s). Libraries came from the immunoSEQ multiplex PCR assay. TCRdb took this table from immuneACCESS and kept in-frame rearrangements with V and J called. Such tables lack part of the clones; where checked against another copy, unresolved V genes explain under half of the gap, and the rest is unexplained. Recorded for this sample are some 230,000 clones; roughly 84% of them occurred a single time. Less than 2.5% of the sample lies in the top ten. The source material was peripheral blood. The source is an older woman with acute or convalescent COVID-19.

This clone was counted once. V is TRBV7-9 and J is TRBJ2-5, with D tentatively TRBD1 (6 bases). The CDR3 is 13 amino acids. V was shortened by 6 bases and J by 0 bases, with 8 bases between the two germline ends. The germline V gene has CDR1 SEHNR and CDR2 FQNEAQ (reference sequence). The CDR3 region is CASRTGNQETQYF. The CDR3 region has the DNA TGTGCCAGCAGAACAGGGAACCAAGAGACCCAGTACTTC.

The chain recombines TRBV14 with TRBJ1-4; TRBD1 matches at 9 bases. CDR1 and CDR2 (germline): SGHDN, FVKESK. CDR3 size: 16 residues. With V trimmed by 0 bases and J by 5 bases, 4 bases remained unmatched. CDR3 amino acids: CASSQDVGQGNEKLFF. DNA of the CDR3: TGTGCCAGCAGCCAAGATGTCGGACAGGGGAATGAAAAACTGTTTTTT.

The V and J genes are TRBV5-1 and TRBJ2-7, with D possibly matching TRBD1 (6 bases). The CDR3 is made up of 13 amino acids. Trimming took off 1 base at V and 4 bases at J, with 9 bases between the two ends. Germline CDR1 SGHRS, CDR2 YFSETQ. CDR3 nucleotide sequence: TGCGCCAGCAGCTTGACCCAGGGGTACGAGCAGTACTTC. Its translation: CASSLTQGYEQYF.

This clone has just one count. The rearrangement joins TRBV30 to TRBJ1-2; D is ambiguous. Trimming cost V 3 bases and J 3 bases, with 11 bases left between them. This CDR3 has 13 amino acids. The germline CDR1 and CDR2 sequences are GTSNPN and SVGIG (reference sequence). CDR3 loop: CAWRDDDYYGYTF. The CDR3 DNA reads TGTGCCTGGAGAGACGACGACTACTATGGCTACACCTTC. The whole variable domain, filled in from reference TRBV30 and TRBJ1-2, reads SQTIHQWPATLVQPVGSPLSLECTVEGTSNPNLYWYRQAAGRGLQLLFYSVGIGQISSEVPQNLSASRPQDRQFILSSKKLLLSDSGFYLCAWRDDDYYGYTFGSGTRLTVV.

J is TRBJ1-1 and V is TRBV5-4, with D possibly TRBD1 on 5 matching bases. The CDR3 runs to 12 residues. Per germline, CDR1 SGHNT and CDR2 YYREEE (reference sequence). Trimming pared 9 bases from V and 4 bases from J, leaving 13 bases between. The CDR3 loop reads CAITGGGTEAFF. DNA of the CDR3: TGTGCCATTACGGGGGGTGGCACTGAAGCTTTCTTT. The variable domain in full, completed from reference TRBV5-4 and TRBJ1-1, reads ETGVTQSPTHLIKTRGQQVTLRCSSQSGHNTVSWYQQALGQGPQFIFQYYREEENGRGNFPPRFSGLQFPNYSSELNVNALELDDSALYLCAITGGGTEAFFGQGTRLTVV.

The chain uses TRBV19 and TRBJ1-2, with TRBD1 matching 10 bases. Germline trimming cut 5 bases from V and 4 bases from J; bases unmatched to any gene: 10. This CDR3 region has 16 residues. Per the germline V gene, CDR1 is LNHDA and CDR2 is SQIVND (reference sequence). The CDR3 here is CASSAVSGQGSYGYTF. The CDR3 DNA reads TGTGCCAGTAGTGCGGTATCGGGACAGGGGAGCTATGGCTACACCTTC.

The rearrangement uses TRBV7-3 and TRBJ2-3; 7 bases map to TRBD1. CDR3 length: 13 residues. The junction had 2 bases not matched to a gene; V was cut back by 5 bases and J by 3 bases. The germline CDR1 and CDR2 sequences are SGHTA and FQGTGA. This CDR3 reads CASSRDRTDTQYF. As DNA, the CDR3 is TGTGCCAGCAGCCGGGACAGAACAGATACGCAGTATTTT.

The J gene is TRBJ1-3, the V gene TRBV28, with D possibly being TRBD1 (6 bases). Germline CDR1 MDHEN, CDR2 SYDVKM. The CDR3 is 15 amino acids. With 3 bases removed from V and 4 bases from J, the gap between germline ends came to 13 bases. The CDR3 loop is CASSFPRGGGNTIYF. The CDR3 coding sequence is TGTGCCAGCAGTTTCCCGAGGGGGGGAGGAAACACCATATATTTT.

The chain couples TRBV18 to TRBJ1-1; 8 bases align to TRBD1. With 2 bases clipped from V and 5 bases from J, the junction kept 7 bases outside the gene matches. The germline V gene encodes CDR1 KGHSH and CDR2 LQKENI. CDR3 size: 15 residues. The CDR3 bases are TGTGCCAGCTCACCAGGACAGGGTTCGAGAACTGAAGCTTTCTTT. Translation gives CASSPGQGSRTEAFF.

This clone was seen only a few times. CDR3: CASSEAGGLWETQYF. In nucleotides, the CDR3 is TGCGCCAGCAGTGAAGCGGGGGGCCTGTGGGAGACCCAGTACTTC. The chain couples TRBV10-2 to TRBJ2-5; 9 positions agree with TRBD2. This CDR3 is built from 15 residues. The germline gives CDR1 WSHSY, CDR2 SAAADI. V lost 3 bases and J lost 5; bases outside the gene matches: 7.

CDR3 protein: CASSSQGVGYGYTF. The CDR3 DNA follows: TGTGCCAGCAGCAGTCAGGGGGTTGGCTATGGCTACACCTTC. The gene calls are TRBV9 and TRBJ1-2; TRBD1 matches 7 bases. V gave up 4 bases and J gave up 4 bases; unmatched junction bases: 7. CDR1 SGDLS and CDR2 YYNGEE come from the germline V gene. This CDR3 has 14 residues.

The V gene is TRBV10-3, the J gene TRBJ2-5, with D possibly being TRBD2 (6 bases). With 7 bases removed from V and 2 bases from J, the gap between germline ends came to 11 bases. From germline, CDR1 is ENHRY and CDR2 SYGVKD. The CDR3 contains 13 residues. CDR3 bases: TGTGCCATCACCCGGGGGATTCAAGAGACCCAGTACTTC. Translating it yields CAITRGIQETQYF.